The clone carrying this TCR beta chain showed up just once. Germline loops: CDR1 MNHEY, CDR2 SMNVEV (reference sequence). Trimming removed 4 bases from V and 2 bases from J, with 9 bases in between. The CDR3 extends over 14 amino acids. These data come from a study of OX40 agonist ivuxolimab in advanced cancers. About the research overall: Anti-PD-1, anti-PD-L1 or anti-CTLA-4 therapy given earlier was allowed, and 40% had some.

Assay used: immunoSEQ multiplex PCR; TCRdb lists only in-frame clones, some missing. The sample includes around 26,000 clones, around 81% of them seen just once. The J gene is TRBJ2-1, the V gene TRBV27; no clear D gene. This clonotype originated in an adult with an advanced solid tumor such as melanoma, head and neck, liver or kidney cancer. Sequences were derived from CD4+ or CD8+ T cells sorted from blood, sampled in a trial of the OX40 agonist ivuxolimab. The CDR3 DNA reads as TGTGCCAGCAGTTATAGTCTTCCCTACAATGAGCAGTTCTTC. Amino acids: CASSYSLPYNEQFF.